What follows is one T cell receptor beta chain and its context. This entry is derived from a study of patients and donors after allogeneic stem cell transplantation. TCRdb redid the calling of the RT-PCR reads with MiXCR, one entry per CDR3 protein. The data contain 20,000 to 30,000 distinct CDR3 sequences, less than 45% of them singletons. The receptor was isolated from a human donor who was either an allogeneic HSCT recipient or a stem cell or donor lymphocyte infusion donor (not recorded which). It is not recorded whose cells these are; they may come from a transplant donor. The sequenced sample was blood, either unsorted or a sorted T cell fraction (not recorded which).

The CDR3 is CSASGTGISYEQYF. The CDR3 DNA reads as TGCAGTGCTAGTGGGACAGGGATTAGCTACGAGCAGTACTTC. This chain uses TRBV20-1 with TRBJ2-7, with 9 bases that match TRBD1. The V and J ends lost 3 bases and 3 bases, in that order; junction bases with no gene match: 6. The CDR3 sequence is 14 residues long. CDR1 DFQATT and CDR2 SNEGSKA come from the germline V gene (reference sequence).